A single sample is the source of the 24 T cell receptor beta chains below, sequenced in a study of CD8 T cells in Susac syndrome. A quantity of about 0.5 to 1 ug RNA underwent reverse transcription using random hexamers. TCRdb called the immunoSEQ multiplex PCR reads again in MiXCR, with one record for every CDR3 protein. The sample lists some 99,000 distinct CDR3 sequences, just under 95% occurring once. The sequencing input was CD4+ T cells from PBMCs. The receptors shown here come from a human donor with Susac syndrome.

V usage is TRBV2 and J usage is TRBJ2-7, with a weak D call TRBD2 (6 bases). The CDR3 length is 16 residues. V lost 0 bases, J lost 5 bases, and 17 bases lay in between. Looked up from germline, CDR1 is SNHLY and CDR2 is FYNNEI. The CDR3 loop reads CASSEAGLGGANEQYF. As DNA, the CDR3 is TGTGCCAGCAGTGAAGCCGGGCTCGGAGGGGCCAACGAGCAGTACTTC.

The chain uses TRBV11-2 and TRBJ1-4; tentatively, D is TRBD1 (5 bases). Germline CDR1 SGHAT, CDR2 FQNNGV. V lost 3 bases, J lost 5 bases, and 10 bases lay in between. The CDR3 runs to 14 residues. The CDR3 loop is CASSFLRANEKLFF. The CDR3, as DNA: TGTGCCAGCAGCTTCCTCAGGGCAAATGAAAAACTGTTTTTT.

CDR3 loop: CSGPSGNSPLHF. The CDR3 region has the DNA TGCAGCGGTCCCTCGGGCAATTCACCCCTCCACTTT. The chain recombines TRBV29-1 with TRBJ1-6, with D uncertain. The CDR3 loop spans 12 amino acids. V dropped 7 bases and J dropped 7 bases, with 11 bases sitting between them. Per the germline V gene, CDR1 is SQVTM and CDR2 is ANQGSEA.

This clonotype is a singleton in its sample. This chain uses TRBV20-1 with TRBJ2-3, with 7 bases lining up with TRBD1. CDR1 is DFQATT, CDR2 SNEGSKA, per germline (reference sequence). Trimming cost V 3 bases and J 2 bases; bases outside gene matches: 11. The CDR3 runs 16 residues. This CDR3 reads CSASNPRDSNTDTQYF. As DNA, the CDR3 is TGCAGTGCTAGTAACCCCCGGGACAGCAACACAGATACGCAGTATTTT.

This clonotype was picked up one time. The J gene is TRBJ2-1, the V gene TRBV3-1, with 9 bases identical to TRBD2. Germline values: CDR1 LGHDT, CDR2 YNNKEL (reference sequence). V shed 4 bases, J shed 5 bases, and the junction held 3 bases outside the gene matches. This CDR3 has 14 amino acids. In DNA, the CDR3 is TGTGCCAGCAGCCCGGGACTAGCTAACAATGAGCAGTTCTTC. This encodes CASSPGLANNEQFF.

This chain uses TRBV15 with TRBJ2-5; D not certain. Germline CDR1 and CDR2: LNHNV and YYDKDF (reference sequence). The CDR3 is 15 residues long. V lost 0 bases, J lost 2 bases, and 10 bases lay in between. The CDR3: CATSRDLGVQETQYF. The DNA for the CDR3 is TGTGCCACCAGCAGAGATCTTGGGGTACAAGAGACCCAGTACTTC.

The genes are TRBV20-1 and TRBJ2-5; 8 nucleotides align to TRBD2. The ends lost 5 bases at V and 9 bases at J; junction bases unmatched: 17. This CDR3 is 15 amino acids long. Germline-derived CDR1 and CDR2 are DFQATT and SNEGSKA (reference sequence). CDR3 sequence reads: CSAVGRAGVLSAQYF. In DNA, the CDR3 is TGCAGTGCTGTAGGTCGAGCGGGGGTTCTAAGCGCCCAGTACTTC.

This rearrangement joins TRBV30 to TRBJ1-2, with D possibly matching TRBD1 (5 bases). The CDR3 extends over 16 amino acids. V was cut by 5 bases and J by 3 bases, with 22 bases left in between. CDR1 GTSNPN and CDR2 SVGIG come from the germline V gene (reference sequence). The CDR3 DNA reads TGTGCCTGGGTTCCTCTCGGGTGGGGACGAGACTATGGCTACACCTTC. Its protein product is CAWVPLGWGRDYGYTF.

This chain uses TRBV5-1 with TRBJ1-6; D possibly corresponds to TRBD1 (5 bases). V lost 1 base and J 11 bases, leaving 16 bases between the germline ends. CDR1 is SGHRS, CDR2 YFSETQ, per germline. This CDR3 spans 15 amino acids. The CDR3 DNA reads as TGCGCCAGCAGCTTGTTCGGCAGGGCAGAGACACCCCTCCACTTT. Residues: CASSLFGRAETPLHF.

The chain employs TRBV7-2 and TRBJ2-3; D gene uncertain. The V end was cut by 7 bases, the J end by 3 bases, with 8 bases between. This CDR3 is 12 amino acids long. Germline CDR1 reads SGHTA; CDR2 reads FQGNSA. The CDR3 reads CASTDLTDTQYF. DNA for the CDR3: TGTGCCAGCACCGACTTAACAGATACGCAGTATTTT.

The chain joins TRBV24-1 to TRBJ1-1; maybe TRBD1 (5 bases). Germline V gene data show CDR1 as KGHDR and CDR2 as SFDVKD. This CDR3 has 14 residues. The ends were cut back, 3 bases at V and 7 bases at J, with 14 bases in the middle. The CDR3 is CATSDPIGANEAFF. The CDR3, as DNA: TGTGCCACCAGTGATCCAATCGGGGCCAATGAAGCTTTCTTT.

V usage is TRBV12-3 or TRBV12-4 and J usage is TRBJ2-5, with 10 bases aligning to TRBD2. This CDR3 is built from 16 residues. V was pared by 6 bases and J by 4 bases, with 11 bases of the junction left unmatched. CDR3 sequence reads: CASRGTGTSVVETQYF. CDR3 sequence (DNA): TGTGCCAGCAGGGGTACCGGGACTAGCGTAGTAGAGACCCAGTACTTC.

The chain joins TRBV20-1 to TRBJ1-4; D unclear. The CDR3 length is 15 residues. CDR1 and CDR2 from the germline V gene are DFQATT and SNEGSKA (reference sequence). V gave up 5 bases and J gave up 0 bases, with 13 bases separating them. The CDR3 protein is CSALEGLATNEKLFF. The CDR3, as DNA: TGCAGTGCTTTGGAGGGCCTAGCAACTAATGAAAAACTGTTTTTT.

The gene calls are TRBV5-4 and TRBJ2-1; D is unclear. CDR1 and CDR2 (germline): SGHNT, YYREEE (reference sequence). This CDR3 region has 13 residues. Trimming took off 5 bases at V and 5 bases at J, with 11 bases between the two ends. Here the CDR3 DNA reads TGTGCCAGCAGTCGCCTGGCTAACAATGAGCAGTTCTTC. Amino acid sequence: CASSRLANNEQFF.

The chain uses TRBV29-1 and TRBJ2-1, with 9 bases aligning to TRBD1. Unmatched junction bases numbered 8, after V lost 4 bases and J lost 7 bases. In germline, CDR1 is SQVTM, CDR2 ANQGSEA. The CDR3 has 14 residues. Here the CDR3 reads CSVAKGTGINEQFF. The CDR3 DNA follows: TGCAGCGTTGCGAAGGGGACAGGGATTAATGAGCAGTTCTTC.

J is TRBJ1-6 and V is TRBV6-2 or TRBV6-3; D is undetermined. CDR1 is MNHEY and CDR2 is SVGEGT in the germline V gene. The CDR3 is made up of 15 amino acids. V lost 6 bases and J lost 7, with 16 bases in between. Written as DNA, the CDR3 is TGTGCCAGCAGCCTAACAGCAGCACGGAATTCACCCCTCCACTTT. It translates to CASSLTAARNSPLHF.

CDR3 in DNA: TGCAGTGCTAGTGATTTCGGGGGTCCAGATACGCAGTATTTT. Translation: CSASDFGGPDTQYF. The V call is TRBV20-1, the J call TRBJ2-3; a possible D gene is TRBD2 (6 bases). Trimming pared 3 bases from V and 4 bases from J, leaving 14 bases between. CDR1 is DFQATT and CDR2 is SNEGSKA in the germline V gene (reference sequence). CDR3 length equals 14 residues.

This clonotype appeared a single time. This chain links TRBV2 with TRBJ1-2; TRBD1 might be the D (5 bases). Between the trimmed V and J ends, which lost 0 bases and 8 bases, there was a span of 16 bases. The germline V gene has CDR1 SNHLY and CDR2 FYNNEI. The CDR3 has 15 amino acids. The CDR3 DNA is TGTGCCAGCAGTGAAGCGCGTGTAGGGGTGGCCGGCTACACCTTC. Translation: CASSEARVGVAGYTF. Full variable domain (remainder filled in from reference TRBV2 and TRBJ1-2): EPEVTQTPSHQVTQMGQEVILRCVPISNHLYFYWYRQILGQKVEFLVSFYNNEISEKSEIFDDQFSVERPDGSNFTLKIRSTKLEDSAMYFCASSEARVGVAGYTFGSGTRLTVV.

This chain joins TRBV28 and TRBJ2-7; TRBD2 is a possible D gene (5 bases). CDR1 MDHEN and CDR2 SYDVKM come from the germline V gene. This CDR3 comprises 14 residues. V dropped 7 bases and J dropped 2 bases, with 15 bases sitting between them. CDR3 DNA: TGTGCCAGCACTTCCCCCCCGGGGACCTACGAGCAGTACTTC. Protein: CASTSPPGTYEQYF.

The V call is TRBV12-3 or TRBV12-4, the J call TRBJ2-2; TRBD1 is a possible D gene (7 bases). There are 16 residues in the CDR3. V gave up 5 bases and J gave up 5 bases, with 18 bases separating them. CDR3 DNA sequence: TGTGCCAGCAGTCCCGGTGGAGGGGGCGCGACCGGGGAGCTGTTTTTT. As protein: CASSPGGGGATGELFF.

V usage is TRBV14 and J usage is TRBJ2-1, with D possibly matching TRBD2 (5 bases). CDR3 length: 15 residues. The ends were cut back, 1 base at V and 6 bases at J, with 13 bases in the middle. The germline gives CDR1 SGHDN, CDR2 FVKESK. CDR3 residues: CASSQVAILFNEQFF. For the CDR3, the DNA is TGTGCCAGCAGCCAAGTAGCGATACTTTTCAATGAGCAGTTCTTC.

The genes are TRBV4-1 and TRBJ2-7; no firm D call. Germline lookup yields CDR1 MGHRA and CDR2 YSYEKL. The length of the CDR3 is 14 residues. V gave up 0 bases and J gave up 5 bases, with 11 bases separating them. CDR3 region: CASSQDKKVHEQYF. The CDR3 bases are TGCGCCAGCAGCCAAGACAAAAAAGTCCACGAGCAGTACTTC.

The chain uses TRBV2 and TRBJ1-1, with a possible D match to TRBD1 (6 bases). Germline V CDR1 and CDR2: SNHLY, FYNNEI. The CDR3 has 14 residues. The V end lost 5 bases, the J end lost 1 base, and 11 bases lay between the germline ends. The CDR3 loop reads CASSQQGPNTEAFF. Here the CDR3 DNA reads TGTGCCAGCAGTCAACAGGGCCCGAACACTGAAGCTTTCTTT.

The chain recombines TRBV4-3 with TRBJ2-2; no clear D. Looked up from germline, CDR1 is LGHNA and CDR2 is YSLEER. V lost 0 bases, J lost 6 bases, and 11 bases lay in between. The CDR3 length is 15 residues. CDR3 DNA: TGCGCCAGCAGCCAAGAGCTTAGTCGTGCCGGGGAGCTGTTTTTT. As protein: CASSQELSRAGELFF.